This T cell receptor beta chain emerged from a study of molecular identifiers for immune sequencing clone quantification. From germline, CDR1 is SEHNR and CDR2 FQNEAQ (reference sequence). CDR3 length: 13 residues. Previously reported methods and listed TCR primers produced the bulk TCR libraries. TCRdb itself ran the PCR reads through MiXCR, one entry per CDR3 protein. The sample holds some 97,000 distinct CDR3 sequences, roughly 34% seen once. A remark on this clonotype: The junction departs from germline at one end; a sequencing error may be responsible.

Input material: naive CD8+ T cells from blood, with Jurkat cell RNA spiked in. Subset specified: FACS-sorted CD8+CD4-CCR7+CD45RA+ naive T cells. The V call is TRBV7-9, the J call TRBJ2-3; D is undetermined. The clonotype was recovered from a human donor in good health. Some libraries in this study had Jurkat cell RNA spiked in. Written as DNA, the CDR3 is TGTGACAGCAGCTTAGTATCCACAGATACGCAGTATTTT. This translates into CDSSLVSTDTQYF.